This TCR beta chain emerged from a study of post-analysis software for immune sequencing data. General observations from the study: Samples prepared in the same batch strongly co-clustered by F measure. Five or six TRBV segments, TRBV5-6, TRBV5-1 and TRBV20-1 among them, were found more frequent in patients than controls.

Looked up from germline, CDR1 is MNHEY and CDR2 is SVGAGI. This CDR3 has 16 amino acids. The V and J ends lost 8 bases and 0 bases respectively, with 17 bases between them. About this clonotype: Its specificity is not known.

The authors incorporated unique molecular identifiers into the TCR beta cDNA libraries. TCRdb recomputed calls from the PCR reads with MiXCR, one row per CDR3 protein. The table has almost 700,000 distinct CDR3 sequences, approximately 60% seen once; the top ten hold about 11%. The TCR comes from a girl aged 2 to 10 with multiple sclerosis. The rearrangement uses TRBV6-5 and TRBJ2-1, with TRBD1 as a possible D gene (6 bases). The sequenced sample consisted of blood. The CDR3: CASAVRQVLSYNEQFF. CDR3 nucleotide sequence: TGTGCCAGCGCGGTTAGACAGGTCCTCTCCTACAATGAGCAGTTCTTC.